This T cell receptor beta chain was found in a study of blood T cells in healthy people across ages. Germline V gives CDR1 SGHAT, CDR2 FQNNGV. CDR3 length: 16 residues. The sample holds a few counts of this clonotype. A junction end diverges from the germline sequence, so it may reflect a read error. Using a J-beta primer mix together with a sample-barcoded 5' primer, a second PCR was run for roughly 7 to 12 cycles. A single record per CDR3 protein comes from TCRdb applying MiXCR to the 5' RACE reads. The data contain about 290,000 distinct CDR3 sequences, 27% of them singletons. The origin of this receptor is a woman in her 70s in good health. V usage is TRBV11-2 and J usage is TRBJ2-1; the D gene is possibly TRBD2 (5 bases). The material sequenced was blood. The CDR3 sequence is CASSLVRAVPYNEQFF. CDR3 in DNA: TGCGCCAGCAGCTTAGTCCGAGCGGTTCCCTACAATGAGCAGTTCTTC.